This passage covers 24 T cell receptor beta chains from one sample sequenced in a study of blood T cell repertoires in COVID-19. This table comes from immunoSEQ multiplex PCR, and its TCRdb copy is limited to in-frame clones, with some not included. This sample has fewer than 400,000 clones, with 86% found just once. Sequenced: PBMCs or T cells enriched from blood (not recorded which). The receptors stem from a man aged 30 to 39 who had recovered from COVID-19.

The gene calls are TRBV27 and TRBJ2-3, with D possibly being TRBD2 (6 bases). This CDR3 comprises 13 residues. Per the germline V gene, CDR1 is MNHEY and CDR2 is SMNVEV (reference sequence). V lost 5 bases to trimming and J lost 9 bases, with 15 bases between them. The CDR3 here is CASSPYTGETQYF. In nucleotides, the CDR3 is TGTGCCAGCAGTCCATATACGGGGGAAACGCAGTATTTT.

The chain is built from TRBV6-5 and TRBJ2-7, with a tentative D call TRBD2 (5 bases). The V end lost 7 bases, the J end lost 2 bases, and 15 bases lay between the germline ends. This CDR3 is built from 14 residues. Germline V gene lookup returns CDR1 MNHEY and CDR2 SVGAGI. The CDR3 loop reads CASNFRGKAYEQYF. CDR3 DNA sequence: TGTGCCAGCAACTTCCGAGGGAAGGCCTACGAGCAGTACTTC.

The gene calls are TRBV27 and TRBJ1-3, with D maybe TRBD1 (5 bases). Trimming cost V 2 bases and J 0 bases, with 8 bases left between them. Germline-derived CDR1 and CDR2 are MNHEY and SMNVEV (reference sequence). The CDR3 sequence is 15 residues long. The CDR3 sequence: CASSLGGGSGNTIYF. As DNA, the CDR3 is TGTGCCAGCAGTTTAGGGGGGGGCTCTGGAAACACCATATATTTT.

The chain carries TRBV2 and TRBJ1-4; D gene uncertain. This CDR3 has 15 amino acids. The germline CDR1 and CDR2 sequences are SNHLY and FYNNEI. V shed 1 base and J shed 3 bases, with 9 bases lying between them. The CDR3 region has the DNA TGTGCCAGCAGTGAAGGAGGGCTGGCTAATGAAAAACTGTTTTTT. This codes for CASSEGGLANEKLFF.

This clone was recorded only once. The chain is built from TRBV11-3 and TRBJ2-7, with D perhaps matching TRBD1 (6 bases). The CDR3 has 14 residues. Trimming stripped 6 bases from V and 6 bases from J, with 18 bases between. Germline V CDR1 and CDR2: SGHNT, YENEEA. DNA for the CDR3: TGTGCCAGCAGGCACGAAAACAGGGAAGGCGAGCAGTACTTC. Residues: CASRHENREGEQYF.

This chain links TRBV2 with TRBJ1-3; possible D gene TRBD1, 5 bases. Trimming removed 2 bases from V and 4 bases from J, with 15 bases in between. There are 16 residues in the CDR3. Germline-derived CDR1 and CDR2 are SNHLY and FYNNEI. Here the CDR3 reads CASSEFQGFGGNTIYF. CDR3 DNA: TGTGCCAGCAGTGAATTTCAGGGCTTTGGAGGAAACACCATATATTTT.

CDR3 sequence: CAISEGGRVAEAFF. The CDR3 DNA sequence: TGTGCCATCAGTGAAGGGGGCAGGGTCGCTGAAGCTTTCTTT. J is TRBJ1-1 and V is TRBV10-3, with 7 bases fitting TRBD1. Germline CDR1 ENHRY, CDR2 SYGVKD. The trim removed 3 bases at V and 6 bases at J, leaving 7 bases unmatched. This CDR3 is 14 amino acids long.

This sequence joins TRBV19 and TRBJ1-2, with D perhaps matching TRBD1 (5 bases). Germline CDR1 and CDR2: LNHDA and SQIVND (reference sequence). Trimming removed 1 base at V and 2 bases at J, with 11 bases between. The CDR3 runs 15 residues. CDR3 bases: TGTGCCAGTAGTATAGTCCGGGGGGAGAACTATGGCTACACCTTC. Translated: CASSIVRGENYGYTF. The whole variable domain, filled in from reference TRBV19 and TRBJ1-2, reads DGGITQSPKYLFRKEGQNVTLSCEQNLNHDAMYWYRQDPGQGLRLIYYSQIVNDFQKGDIAEGYSVSREKKESFPLTVTSAQKNPTAFYLCASSIVRGENYGYTFGSGTRLTVV.

CDR3 nucleotides: TGTGCCAGCAGCTCGGGCGCCTCAAGGGGGCCTGGAAACACCATATATTTT. Protein sequence: CASSSGASRGPGNTIYF. V and J are TRBV7-6 and TRBJ1-3; 7 bases align to TRBD1. The length of the CDR3 is 17 residues. Per the germline V gene, CDR1 is SGHVS and CDR2 is FNYEAQ. The ends lost 4 bases at V and 2 bases at J; junction bases unmatched: 11.

The V call is TRBV18, the J call TRBJ2-7; perhaps TRBD2 as D (6 bases). V was trimmed by 3 bases and J by 1 base, leaving 16 bases between them. Germline V gene lookup returns CDR1 KGHSH and CDR2 LQKENI. This CDR3 is built from 16 residues. CDR3 sequence (DNA): TGTGCCAGCTCACCTCCGGGTAGCGGAGCTTCCTACGAGCAGTACTTC. It translates to CASSPPGSGASYEQYF.

This chain joins TRBV11-2 and TRBJ2-1; TRBD1 agrees at 7 bases. The CDR3 totals 17 residues. V gave up 2 bases and J gave up 3 bases; unmatched junction bases: 10. In germline, CDR1 is SGHAT, CDR2 FQNNGV. CDR3 nucleotide sequence: TGTGCCAGCAGCTTAAGGTTGCGGCAGGGGGTCTACAATGAGCAGTTCTTC. This translates into CASSLRLRQGVYNEQFF. The full variable domain, its missing parts supplied by reference TRBV11-2 and TRBJ2-1, is EAGVAQSPRYKIIEKRQSVAFWCNPISGHATLYWYQQILGQGPKLLIQFQNNGVVDDSQLPKDRFSAERLKGVDSTLKIQPAKLEDSAVYLCASSLRLRQGVYNEQFFGPGTRLTVL.

The chain has TRBV10-1 and TRBJ1-3; tentative D call: TRBD1 (5 bases). Germline-derived CDR1 and CDR2 are WNHNN and SYGVQD (reference sequence). The CDR3 extends over 14 amino acids. V was cut by 7 bases and J by 0 bases, with 10 bases left in between. CDR3 DNA sequence: TGCGCCAGCAATACGGGACTCTCTGGAAACACCATATATTTT. Protein sequence: CASNTGLSGNTIYF.

The rearrangement uses TRBV10-3 and TRBJ1-1; TRBD1 matches at 11 bases. Germline lookup yields CDR1 ENHRY and CDR2 SYGVKD. V trimming: 7 bases; J trimming: 8 bases; junction bases outside the gene matches: 9. The CDR3 covers 14 residues. CDR3 protein: CAITAGTGGNEAFF. The DNA of the CDR3 is TGTGCCATCACTGCGGGGACAGGGGGGAACGAAGCTTTCTTT.

The chain links TRBV24-1 to TRBJ2-1; 7 bases are shared with TRBD1. The CDR3 is 16 residues long. V trimming: 5 bases; J trimming: 0 bases; junction bases outside the gene matches: 6. Germline V lookup: CDR1 KGHDR, CDR2 SFDVKD. The CDR3 here is CATSVATGDSYNEQFF. In DNA, the CDR3 is TGTGCCACCAGTGTCGCAACAGGGGACTCCTACAATGAGCAGTTCTTC.

The J gene is TRBJ1-4, the V gene TRBV27; 8 bases line up with TRBD1. This CDR3 is 15 amino acids long. Per the germline V gene, CDR1 is MNHEY and CDR2 is SMNVEV (reference sequence). Trimming at V came to 2 bases and at J to 8 bases, leaving 7 bases not matched to a gene. CDR3: CASSLLGTGSEKLFF. In DNA form, the CDR3 reads TGTGCCAGCAGTTTACTCGGGACAGGTAGCGAAAAACTGTTTTTT.

The gene calls are TRBV5-1 and TRBJ1-5, with a tentative D call TRBD1 (5 bases). Germline CDR1 and CDR2: SGHRS and YFSETQ. This CDR3 contains 15 residues. Trimming removed 1 base at V and 1 base at J, with 9 bases between. The CDR3 nucleotides read TGCGCCAGCAGCTTGAGGGCAGGGAGCAATCAGCCCCAGCATTTT. Translation gives CASSLRAGSNQPQHF.

Only one count was recorded for this clone. The chain links TRBV11-3 to TRBJ1-2; maybe TRBD1 (6 bases). The CDR3 sequence is 14 residues long. V lost 0 bases to trimming and J lost 8 bases, with 13 bases between them. Per germline, CDR1 SGHNT and CDR2 YENEEA. In nucleotides, the CDR3 is TGTGCCAGCAGCTTAGATCTCGGGGGGCTCGGCTACACCTTC. Translated: CASSLDLGGLGYTF.

The chain employs TRBV5-5 and TRBJ1-2; 8 nucleotides agree with TRBD1. Germline assignment: CDR1 SGHKS and CDR2 YYEKEE (reference sequence). J gave up 7 bases and V 4 bases, and 12 bases lay outside the gene matches. The CDR3 has 15 amino acids. CDR3 sequence: CASSRPQGAPSGYTF. The CDR3 bases are TGTGCCAGCAGCCGACCGCAGGGGGCCCCAAGTGGCTACACCTTC.

The chain joins TRBV24-1 to TRBJ2-2; D is possibly TRBD2 (6 bases). Trimming removed 3 bases at V and 2 bases at J, with 15 bases between. Germline V lookup: CDR1 KGHDR, CDR2 SFDVKD. The CDR3 length is 17 residues. CDR3 protein: CATSDNLGGINTGELFF. The CDR3 DNA reads TGTGCCACCAGTGATAATCTCGGCGGGATAAACACCGGGGAGCTGTTTTTT.

This clone was counted only a few times. The rearrangement links TRBV19 to TRBJ1-1; 9 bases match TRBD1. Germline V gene lookup returns CDR1 LNHDA and CDR2 SQIVND (reference sequence). Unmatched junction bases numbered 7, after V lost 4 bases and J lost 4 bases. CDR3 length equals 15 residues. The CDR3 DNA is TGTGCCAGTAGTACCTCCGGGACAGGGCTCACTGAAGCTTTCTTT. It specifies CASSTSGTGLTEAFF.

The rearrangement joins TRBV5-1 to TRBJ1-4, with 7 bases that match TRBD1. Losses at the gene ends were 2 bases for V and 3 bases for J; bases not matched to a gene: 7. The CDR3 is made up of 16 amino acids. Germline CDR1 SGHRS, CDR2 YFSETQ. This chain's CDR3 is CASSLPTGTANEKLFF. The CDR3 region has the DNA TGCGCCAGCAGCTTACCAACAGGGACAGCTAATGAAAAACTGTTTTTT.

This chain joins TRBV4-1 and TRBJ2-7; 8 bases agree with TRBD1. The CDR3 has 13 amino acids. V shed 6 bases and J 7 bases; nucleotides not matched to a gene: 8. CDR1 and CDR2 (germline): MGHRA, YSYEKL. The CDR3 DNA sequence: TGCGCCAGCAGTCTACGACAGGGGCTAGAGCAGTACTTC. Protein product: CASSLRQGLEQYF.

The chain links TRBV28 to TRBJ2-1; 11 nucleotides match TRBD2. This CDR3 is 20 amino acids long. Germline CDR1 is MDHEN and CDR2 is SYDVKM. Losses at the gene ends were 1 base for V and 5 bases for J; bases not matched to a gene: 16. The CDR3 DNA is TGTGCCAGCAGTTTATCGGAGAACTTCGAACTAGCGGGGGTCGACAATGAGCAGTTCTTC. It encodes CASSLSENFELAGVDNEQFF.

The V call is TRBV29-1, the J call TRBJ2-5; possibly TRBD1 for D (5 bases). CDR1 and CDR2 from the germline V gene are SQVTM and ANQGSEA. This CDR3 is built from 12 residues. V lost 7 bases and J 5 bases, leaving 14 bases between the germline ends. CDR3 in DNA: TGCAGCGGTACAGGCGGACGGGAGACCCAGTACTTC. It encodes CSGTGGRETQYF.